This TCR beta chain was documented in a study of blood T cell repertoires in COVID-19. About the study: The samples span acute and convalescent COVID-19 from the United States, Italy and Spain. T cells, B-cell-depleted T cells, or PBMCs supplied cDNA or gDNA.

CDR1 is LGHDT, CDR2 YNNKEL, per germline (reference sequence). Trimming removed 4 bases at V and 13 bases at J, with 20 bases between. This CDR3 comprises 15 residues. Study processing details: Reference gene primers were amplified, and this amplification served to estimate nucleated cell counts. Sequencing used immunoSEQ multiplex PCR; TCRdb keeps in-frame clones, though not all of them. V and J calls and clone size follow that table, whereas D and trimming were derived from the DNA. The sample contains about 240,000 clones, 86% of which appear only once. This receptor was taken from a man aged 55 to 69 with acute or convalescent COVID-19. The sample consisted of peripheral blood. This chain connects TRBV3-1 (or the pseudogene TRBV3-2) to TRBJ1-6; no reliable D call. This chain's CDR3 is CASSPFGPSESPLHF. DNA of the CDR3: TGTGCCAGCAGCCCCTTTGGGCCCTCAGAATCTCCCCTCCACTTT.